The sequence of this T cell receptor beta chain was determined in a study of cytomegalovirus exposure and HLA in healthy donors (TCRdb year 2017). Looking at the study overall: In an earlier analysis of under 600 of the donors, under 300 Gb of sequence data and 90 million to 120 million unique TCR beta sequences from about 179 million T cells were reported. An early release that covered fewer than 750 HLA-typed donors contained about 290 gigabases of sequencing data and tens of millions of unique TCR sequences. Among the roughly 430 genotyped donors, about 85% belonged to the genetic ancestry cluster associated with self-reported Caucasian donors. The study was designed to test whether signatures of past pathogen exposure could be identified by cataloging public T cell receptors. The study used immunosequencing to profile the T cell repertoires of around 600 subjects and linked those repertoires to cytomegalovirus serostatus. Besides the first cohort of approximately 670 subjects, a separate validation cohort made up of 120 different subjects was used. To predict cytomegalovirus infection status, the study combined high-throughput TCR immunosequencing, statistical association of individual TCRs with disease status, and machine learning. A later analysis re-analyzed previously published TCR beta repertoires from hundreds of donors and added high-resolution HLA genotyping to study TCR occurrence patterns. Rather than drawing on any new phenotypic data, the later analysis identified candidate immune exposures from TCR beta sequences and the way those sequences occurred across donors. To decide whether each TCR beta V gene segment behaved as functional or pseudogenic, an earlier analysis of fewer than 750 of the donors relied on high-throughput TCR beta sequencing. Donor age, sex, ethnicity and CMV serostatus were compiled alongside the repertoire data. Genome-wide SNP genotypes for about 65% of the roughly 700 donors were used in a later genetic analysis, which treated that subset as a discovery cohort. All discovery cohort repertoires had been generated on a single sequencing platform. Class I and class II HLA loci were covered by the typing at four-digit resolution. Typing coverage varied by locus: about 629-640 donors for A, B, C, DRB1 and DQB1; roughly 520 for DQA1; approximately 570 for DPA1; approximately 490 for DPB1. Roughly five DR-DQ haplotypes were handled as single units for association and clustering because linkage in the cohort was strong. Among 300 to 450 genotyped donors of the cohort, an average of around 240,000 unique TCR beta nucleotide sequences were sequenced per donor, about a sixth of them non-productive.

The research as a whole found: Seventeen rarely observed V segments, including chromosome 9 orphons, were excluded from the earlier analysis of almost 600 of the donors because counts were too low. Correlated functional status among segregating V segments might be attributable to linkage disequilibrium, but an unknown experimental factor could not be ruled out. In a later analysis, HLA-associated TCR beta chains were found to be more clonally expanded and to have lower generation probabilities than equally common non-associated chains. In the study, some 180 TCR beta chains were listed as associated with cytomegalovirus. A further reported finding was that TCR beta sequences accurately predicted the HLA-A and HLA-B alleles for most subjects in the first cohort. Because HLA typing was missing for some donors at each locus, association tests included only the typed subset. The sequencing pipeline was judged likely to have produced a cluster of highly shared sequence variants as a technical artifact. A later analysis associated about 17,000 TCR beta sequences with specific HLA alleles at a false discovery rate of 0.05. The classifier was reported to diagnose cytomegalovirus status with high specificity and sensitivity in both the original and validation cohorts. Most CMV-associated TCR beta chains appeared to be HLA-restricted in a later analysis, and the HLA associations seemed to be driven largely by CMV exposure. A later analysis reported that several top co-occurrence clusters appeared linked to parvovirus B19, influenza, CMV and Epstein-Barr virus. Presence/absence analyses assumed roughly uniform sequencing depth across donors, an assumption that may not hold. The authors suggested that the approach could potentially be extended to other disease states and immunological phenotypes. Only TCR beta chains were sequenced in this cohort, and the absence of alpha or paired-chain data limited detectable features. CMV serostatus was the only immune exposure information available for the cohort. When HLA alleles, especially DR and DQ, strongly co-occurred, attributing TCR associations to individual alleles was difficult. According to a later analysis, TCR association rates differed among HLA loci, with DRB1 alleles showing the most associated TCRs and HLA-C alleles showing the fewest. An association between a missense DCLRE1C variant and V-gene and J-gene trimming of TCR beta chains was found in a later genetic analysis and replicated in an independent cohort. While some public TCRs were present in many individuals, most TCR sequences turned up only very rarely across donors. In an earlier analysis of some 540 of the donors, most TCR beta V segments appeared in productive rearrangements about 87% or about 30% of the time, broadly matching IMGT annotations. Some IMGT-functional V segments, including TRBV6-2 and TRBV6-3, could not be distinguished by the 87-base-pair reads and were therefore excluded. A few of the identified cytomegalovirus-associated TCR beta chains were confirmed in vitro to be specific for cytomegalovirus antigens. According to a later genetic analysis, donors in an Asian-associated ancestry cluster had fewer N-insertions in productive TCRs than the roughly 700-donor mean.

Inclusive of the bounding cysteine and phenylalanine, the CDR3 is 16 residues long. The CDR3 DNA has 48 bases and is translated from base 1. Trimming takes 3 bases from V and 3 bases from J, and the germline ends sit 17 bases apart. From a lookup of the germline V gene, CDR1 and CDR2 are MGHRA and YSYEKL. The library was obtained by the immunoSEQ multiplex PCR assay. For the multiplex PCR, a mixture combining 60 forward primers for TCR Vbeta segments and 13 reverse primers for TCR Jbeta segments was used. A multiplex PCR assay on genomic DNA amplified the CDR3 region of rearranged TCR beta genes. Amplified TCR beta libraries were sequenced as 87-base-pair reads on the Illumina HiSeq System. The original pipeline was this. In a later analysis, some 80 million unique TCR beta chains were counted across the 500 to 850 repertoires, and roughly 11 million of these chains were shared by at least two donors. A nearest-neighbor algorithm error-corrected the raw reads and collapsed the reads into unique sequences, merging closely related sequences to remove PCR and sequencing errors. V, D and J gene segments were assigned by aligning CDR3 sequences to IMGT reference sequences. Each retained sequence needed at least a six-nucleotide match to both a V gene segment and a J gene segment. A rearrangement was called productive if the CDR3 had no stop codons and remained in frame with V and J, and every other rearrangement was called non-productive. CDR3 was defined according to IMGT convention as the region running from the second conserved V-encoded cysteine to the conserved J-encoded phenylalanine. The earlier analysis of more than 450 of the donors excluded sequences that lacked an unambiguous match to a single V gene segment. In an earlier analysis of 450 to 750 of the donors, a V segment was called functional when productive rearrangements were above 56.7%, and segregating when the standard deviation between donors exceeded 5%. A statistical classification framework was built for diagnosing cytomegalovirus status from the catalog of TCR beta chain sequences. In a later analysis, V and J genes were assigned by comparing TCR nucleotide sequences against IMGT/GENE-DB human TR gene sequences. In a later analysis, CDR3 sequences and most-parsimonious VDJ recombination scenarios were assigned using the TCRdist pipeline. In a later analysis, each TCR beta chain was defined by its CDR3 amino acid sequence together with its V-gene family, and reads lacking a unique V-gene family were excluded. To address suspected cross-contamination and a sequencing artifact, a later analysis removed a few hundred highly shared, low-generation-probability nucleotide sequences. In a later analysis, a clonal expansion index was calculated for each public chain from normalized within-repertoire ranks of inferred template counts. Generation probabilities in a later analysis came from a VDJ recombination model fitted to out-of-frame rearrangements, and those results were checked against IGoR. In a later analysis, hypergeometric tests were used to score TCR-TCR, TCR-HLA and TCR-CMV co-occurrence, with a repertoire-size bias correction applied to TCR pairs. A later analysis estimated false discovery rates by permuting HLA or CMV assignments 20 times. In a later analysis, co-occurring TCRs were grouped using DBSCAN, with TCRdist sequence similarity added in when clustering inside HLA-allele-positive subsets. Repertoires with fewer than 30,000 or more than 120,000 public chains, plus five repertoires with anomalous nucleotide sharing, were excluded from co-occurrence clustering. The source is immuneACCESS, and TCRdb retained only in-frame sequences with V and J called. Part of the clones is not carried over; for the studies checked, unresolved V genes explain less than half of this, and the remainder is unexplained. Clonal size and the V and J genes are those of that table, whereas D and trimming came from the DNA. The sample table lists about 76,000 clones, roughly 78% of them with a count of one. The top ten clones comprise about 2.7% of the sample.

In total, just over 650 healthy bone marrow donors made up the cohort. At the time of sampling, every cohort member was nominally healthy, though immune exposures that went unrecorded were likely present. The donor tested CMV seropositive and was one of the 289 seropositive cohort members. Every donor gave a peripheral blood sample, and the peripheral blood mononuclear cells from that sample were used for TCR beta sequencing. Genomic DNA was extracted from the blood cell samples with the Qiagen DNeasy Blood Extraction Kit. This clone was recorded only once. What this receptor recognizes is not known. Base qualities are not recorded, but no much larger clone differs from it by a single base.

This receptor was obtained from a male donor in good health and CMV-seropositive. The rearranged segments are TRBV4-1 and TRBJ1-1; a tentative D match to TRBD1 spans 6 bases. The sample taken for sequencing was PBMCs. The DNA is TGCGCCAGCAGCCAGACAATAAACAGGGTCGACACTGAAGCTTTCTTT. Translated, it reads CASSQTINRVDTEAFF.